A single sample gave rise to the 28 T cell receptor beta chains below, sequenced in a study of cytomegalovirus exposure and HLA in healthy donors. Sequencing used immunoSEQ multiplex PCR; TCRdb keeps in-frame clones, though not all of them. The data show 280,000 or so clones, roughly 90% seen once. The sample taken for sequencing was PBMCs. Every receptor here comes from a woman aged 18-29 years in good health and CMV-seronegative.

The V and J genes are TRBV6-1 and TRBJ1-4; 8 bases are a match to TRBD1. The CDR3 covers 19 residues. The V and J ends lost 2 bases and 0 bases, in that order; junction bases with no gene match: 11. Germline lookup yields CDR1 MNHNS and CDR2 SASEGT. The CDR3 loop reads CASSESGRGHRATNEKLFF. The DNA for the CDR3 is TGTGCCAGCAGTGAATCGGGCAGGGGGCACAGGGCAACTAATGAAAAACTGTTTTTT.

V usage is TRBV29-1 and J usage is TRBJ2-7; 8 nucleotides line up with TRBD2. Germline V lookup: CDR1 SQVTM, CDR2 ANQGSEA. This CDR3 has 14 amino acids. V was clipped by 7 bases and J by 2 bases; unmatched bases: 10. The DNA for the CDR3 is TGCAGCGCCAGTATAGCGGGACGAGCCTACGAGCAGTACTTC. This codes for CSASIAGRAYEQYF.

The gene calls are TRBV28 and TRBJ2-7; possibly TRBD2 for D (6 bases). This CDR3 comprises 15 residues. The germline CDR1 and CDR2 sequences are MDHEN and SYDVKM. V was clipped by 3 bases and J by 3 bases, with 15 bases between them. The CDR3 sequence is CASSFRSGRFYEQYF. CDR3 nucleotide sequence: TGTGCCAGCAGTTTCAGGAGCGGGCGATTCTACGAGCAGTACTTC.

V usage is TRBV28 and J usage is TRBJ1-5, with a possible D match to TRBD1 (5 bases). CDR3 length: 15 residues. Germline V gene data show CDR1 as MDHEN and CDR2 as SYDVKM. V lost 1 base and J lost 0, with 7 bases in between. CDR3: CASSLSGGSNQPQHF. CDR3 nucleotides: TGTGCCAGCAGTTTATCCGGGGGTAGCAATCAGCCCCAGCATTTT. The variable domain in full, with the rest retrieved from reference TRBV28 and TRBJ1-5, is DVKVTQSSRYLVKRTGEKVFLECVQDMDHENMFWYRQDPGLGLRLIYFSYDVKMKEKGDIPEGYSVSREKKERFSLILESASTNQTSMYLCASSLSGGSNQPQHFGDGTRLSIL.

This chain links TRBV7-2 with TRBJ2-3; D is perhaps TRBD2 (5 bases). Trimming stripped 3 bases from V and 6 bases from J, with 16 bases between. Germline CDR1 reads SGHTA; CDR2 reads FQGNSA. This CDR3 comprises 15 residues. CDR3 residues: CASSLAATRGDTQYF. DNA for the CDR3: TGTGCCAGCAGCTTGGCGGCCACCCGCGGGGATACGCAGTATTTT.

The count of this clone is one. CDR3 in amino acids: CASSSTYSGANVLTF. The CDR3 region has the DNA TGTGCCAGCAGTTCCACCTACTCTGGGGCCAACGTCCTGACTTTC. The chain links TRBV6-5 to TRBJ2-6, with D unclear. Germline assignment: CDR1 MNHEY and CDR2 SVGAGI. V was pared by 4 bases and J by 0 bases, with 7 bases between. The CDR3 spans 15 residues.

This chain links TRBV6-1 with TRBJ1-1; a weak D match, TRBD1 (5 bases). Trimming pared 6 bases from V and 6 bases from J, leaving 8 bases between. The CDR3 covers 11 residues. The germline gives CDR1 MNHNS, CDR2 SASEGT. This chain's CDR3 is CASSGGSEAFF. CDR3 DNA: TGTGCCAGCAGCGGGGGATCTGAAGCTTTCTTT.

The count of this clone is one. The rearrangement links TRBV30 to TRBJ1-4; D is perhaps TRBD1 (6 bases). The ends were cut back, 4 bases at V and 4 bases at J, with 10 bases in the middle. The CDR3 loop spans 13 amino acids. Germline V gene data show CDR1 as GTSNPN and CDR2 as SVGIG (reference sequence). CDR3 DNA: TGTGCCTGGATGGAGGACAGTAATGAAAAACTGTTTTTT. Its translation is CAWMEDSNEKLFF.

V is TRBV7-3 and J is TRBJ1-1; D uncertain. CDR1 is SGHTA, CDR2 FQGTGA, per germline. Deletions cut 5 bases from V and 3 bases from J, with 10 bases between. The length of the CDR3 is 13 residues. The CDR3 reads CASSIRRDTEAFF. The CDR3 nucleotides read TGTGCCAGCAGCATACGGAGAGACACTGAAGCTTTCTTT.

This chain connects TRBV27 to TRBJ2-5, with 10 nucleotides matching TRBD2. With 5 bases clipped from V and 4 bases from J, the junction kept 1 base outside the gene matches. The germline gives CDR1 MNHEY, CDR2 SMNVEV (reference sequence). CDR3 length: 13 residues. Written as DNA, the CDR3 is TGTGCCAGCAGTCTAGCGGGAGTAGAGACCCAGTACTTC. Amino acids: CASSLAGVETQYF.

The rearrangement links TRBV27 to TRBJ2-3; a possible D gene is TRBD2 (6 bases). Germline assignment: CDR1 MNHEY and CDR2 SMNVEV (reference sequence). Trimming stripped 3 bases from V and 2 bases from J, with 9 bases between. The length of the CDR3 is 14 residues. CDR3 sequence: CASSFGLNTDTQYF. The CDR3 DNA is TGTGCCAGCAGTTTCGGACTAAACACAGATACGCAGTATTTT.

This chain links TRBV13 with TRBJ2-1, with D uncertain. The CDR3 extends over 13 amino acids. The germline CDR1 and CDR2 sequences are PRHDT and FYEKMQ (reference sequence). The V end was cut by 0 bases, the J end by 6 bases, with 6 bases between. CDR3 region: CASSLGYGNEQFF. CDR3 DNA: TGTGCCAGCAGCTTAGGTTACGGCAATGAGCAGTTCTTC. Full variable domain (remainder filled in from reference TRBV13 and TRBJ2-1): AAGVIQSPRHLIKEKRETATLKCYPIPRHDTVYWYQQGPGQDPQFLISFYEKMQSDKGSIPDRFSAQQFSDYHSELNMSSLELGDSALYFCASSLGYGNEQFFGPGTRLTVL.

This chain joins TRBV27 and TRBJ2-1; a weak D match, TRBD2 (5 bases). V lost 5 bases, J lost 1 base, and 18 bases lay in between. CDR1 is MNHEY and CDR2 is SMNVEV in the germline V gene (reference sequence). The CDR3 covers 17 residues. The DNA of the CDR3 is TGTGCCAGCAGTCAAGAACCCCGCGGGTTTTCCTACAATGAGCAGTTCTTC. It translates to CASSQEPRGFSYNEQFF.

This chain uses TRBV9 with TRBJ2-3; D unresolved. Trimming removed 4 bases from V and 2 bases from J, with 5 bases in between. Germline lookup yields CDR1 SGDLS and CDR2 YYNGEE. The CDR3 is 12 residues long. This chain's CDR3 is CASSSLTDTQYF. CDR3 nucleotide sequence: TGTGCCAGCAGCTCACTCACAGATACGCAGTATTTT. The variable domain in full, with the rest retrieved from reference TRBV9 and TRBJ2-3, is DSGVTQTPKHLITATGQRVTLRCSPRSGDLSVYWYQQSLDQGLQFLIQYYNGEERAKGNILERFSAQQFPDLHSELNLSSLELGDSALYFCASSSLTDTQYFGPGTRLTVL.

This clone occurred once. This rearrangement joins TRBV9 to TRBJ2-7; 15 bases line up with TRBD2. This CDR3 contains 16 residues. The V gene end was trimmed by 4 bases and the J gene end by 9 bases; junction bases not matched to a gene: 11. CDR1 is SGDLS, CDR2 YYNGEE, per germline. The CDR3 region is CASSPRPGLAGGGQYF. The DNA for the CDR3 is TGTGCCAGCAGCCCCCGCCCGGGACTAGCGGGAGGAGGGCAGTACTTC. Full variable domain (outside the CDR3, taken from reference TRBV9 and TRBJ2-7): DSGVTQTPKHLITATGQRVTLRCSPRSGDLSVYWYQQSLDQGLQFLIQYYNGEERAKGNILERFSAQQFPDLHSELNLSSLELGDSALYFCASSPRPGLAGGGQYFGPGTRLTVT.

V and J are TRBV7-2 and TRBJ1-1; D gene uncertain. Germline V gene lookup returns CDR1 SGHTA and CDR2 FQGNSA. CDR3 length equals 14 residues. Trimming stripped 1 base from V and 4 bases from J, with 10 bases between. CDR3 loop: CASSLGAGSTEAFF. The CDR3 nucleotides read TGTGCCAGCAGCTTAGGGGCAGGATCCACTGAAGCTTTCTTT.

V is TRBV11-3 and J is TRBJ2-1, with 7 positions matching TRBD2. V lost 4 bases to trimming and J lost 2 bases; unmatched junction nucleotides: 2. CDR1 is SGHNT and CDR2 is YENEEA in the germline V gene. The length of the CDR3 is 14 residues. CDR3 DNA sequence: TGTGCCAGCAGCTCCGGACTAGCCTACAATGAGCAGTTCTTC. Its protein is CASSSGLAYNEQFF.

The chain uses TRBV19 and TRBJ2-5; weak D call: TRBD2 (5 bases). This CDR3 region has 15 residues. The V end lost 4 bases, the J end lost 5 bases, and 17 bases lay between the germline ends. The germline V gene has CDR1 LNHDA and CDR2 SQIVND (reference sequence). The CDR3 loop is CASSTPGSPRETQYF. CDR3 DNA sequence: TGTGCCAGTAGTACACCGGGATCCCCTAGGGAGACCCAGTACTTC.

The rearrangement uses TRBV6-7 and TRBJ2-7; 11 bases align to TRBD1. TRBV6-7 carries the ORF label, with uncertain function. V lost 4 bases and J lost 4; bases outside the gene matches: 12. The CDR3 contains 17 residues. The CDR3 region is CASSSSRDRGYGYEQYF. The CDR3 region has the DNA TGTGCCAGCAGTTCGTCCCGGGACAGGGGGTATGGATACGAGCAGTACTTC.

This chain connects TRBV27 to TRBJ2-7, with 10 bases fitting TRBD2. Germline lookup yields CDR1 MNHEY and CDR2 SMNVEV (reference sequence). Trimming took 4 bases from V and 3 from J; bases not matched to a gene: 12. This CDR3 is 17 amino acids long. Here the CDR3 DNA reads TGTGCCAGCAGTTCCCTCTCTCTAGCGGGGGCCCTCTACGAGCAGTACTTC. Protein: CASSSLSLAGALYEQYF.

V gene TRBV30 combines with J gene TRBJ1-5; TRBD1 might be the D (5 bases). The length of the CDR3 is 13 residues. V was trimmed by 4 bases and J by 4 bases, leaving 11 bases between them. Germline lookup yields CDR1 GTSNPN and CDR2 SVGIG (reference sequence). In DNA form, the CDR3 reads TGTGCCTGGAAGACGGGGGAAAATCAGCCCCAGCATTTT. Amino acids: CAWKTGENQPQHF.

V is TRBV14 and J is TRBJ2-1, with 11 positions matching TRBD2. This CDR3 spans 17 amino acids. The J segment lost 4 bases and the V segment lost 0 bases, leaving 5 bases of the junction unmatched. CDR1 SGHDN and CDR2 FVKESK come from the germline V gene. The CDR3 coding sequence is TGTGCCAGCAGCCAAGAATTGGGACTAGCGGTTTACAATGAGCAGTTCTTC. Its translation is CASSQELGLAVYNEQFF. The full variable domain, rest sourced from reference TRBV14 and TRBJ2-1, is EAGVTQFPSHSVIEKGQTVTLRCDPISGHDNLYWYRRVMGKEIKFLLHFVKESKQDESGMPNNRFLAERTGGTYSTLKVQPAELEDSGVYFCASSQELGLAVYNEQFFGPGTRLTVL.

The chain employs TRBV11-2 and TRBJ2-5; the D gene is possibly TRBD1 (6 bases). Germline V gene lookup returns CDR1 SGHAT and CDR2 FQNNGV. Trimming removed 1 base from V and 5 bases from J, with 14 bases in between. The CDR3 spans 15 residues. This CDR3 is CASSLGAGVTETQYF. DNA for the CDR3: TGTGCCAGCAGCTTAGGGGCAGGGGTGACGGAGACCCAGTACTTC.

The V gene is TRBV15, the J gene TRBJ2-1; 7 nucleotides align to TRBD2. Germline V gene data show CDR1 as LNHNV and CDR2 as YYDKDF (reference sequence). The J segment lost 6 bases and the V segment lost 0 bases, leaving 5 bases of the junction unmatched. The CDR3 covers 15 residues. CDR3 in amino acids: CATSRDHGGGNEQFF. As DNA, the CDR3 is TGTGCCACCAGCAGAGATCATGGCGGGGGCAATGAGCAGTTCTTC.

This clone was counted between two and nine times. The DNA for the CDR3 is TGTGCCACCAGCAGAGATCGCGGCACTGAAGCTTTCTTT. It translates to CATSRDRGTEAFF. The chain employs TRBV15 and TRBJ1-1; unclear D gene. CDR1 is LNHNV and CDR2 is YYDKDF in the germline V gene (reference sequence). V gave up 0 bases and J gave up 4 bases, with 6 bases separating them. CDR3 length equals 13 residues.

The chain has TRBV14 and TRBJ1-3; D uncertain. Trimming shortened V by 0 bases and J by 1 base, and 7 bases separated the two germline ends. CDR3 length: 15 amino acids. CDR1 and CDR2 from the germline V gene are SGHDN and FVKESK. The CDR3 sequence: CASSQDWRSGNTIYF. The CDR3 bases are TGTGCCAGCAGCCAAGATTGGAGGTCTGGAAACACCATATATTTT.

The genes are TRBV28 and TRBJ2-3, with a possible D match to TRBD2 (6 bases). Germline values: CDR1 MDHEN, CDR2 SYDVKM. The length of the CDR3 is 15 residues. Trimming pared 10 bases from V and 5 bases from J, leaving 22 bases between. The CDR3 loop is CATPLVPSVRDTQYF. CDR3 DNA: TGTGCCACCCCTCTTGTCCCTAGCGTACGAGATACGCAGTATTTT.

This chain uses TRBV2 with TRBJ2-7; 10 positions match TRBD2. Germline CDR1 is SNHLY and CDR2 is FYNNEI. The V segment lost 5 bases and the J segment 5 bases; nucleotides outside the gene matches: 3. There are 13 residues in the CDR3. As DNA, the CDR3 is TGTGCCAGCAGTCCTAGCGGGAGAAACGAGCAGTACTTC. This codes for CASSPSGRNEQYF.